This passage covers 3 T cell receptor beta chains from one sample sequenced in a study of T cell responses to AZD1222 COVID-19 vaccine. Sequencing was performed with immunoSEQ multiplex PCR; in TCRdb, only in-frame clones are kept and a portion is missing. This table has around 250,000 clones, roughly 93% appearing once. Here the sequenced sample was peripheral blood, taken on day 0 of AZD1222 vaccination. The receptor source for this set is an adult in good health.

Remarks on this clone: This CDR3 is also generated by other DNA sequences in the sample. This chain uses TRBV12-3 or TRBV12-4 with TRBJ1-5; D is uncertain. V shed 2 bases and J shed 2 bases, with 4 bases lying between them. CDR3 length: 13 residues. The CDR3 DNA reads as TGTGCCAGCAGTTTACAGGGCAATCAGCCCCAGCATTTT. It encodes CASSLQGNQPQHF.

The rearrangement uses TRBV7-9 and TRBJ2-7; 9 bases map to TRBD1. Losses at the gene ends were 4 bases for V and 5 bases for J; bases not matched to a gene: 6. The CDR3 is 14 amino acids. CDR1 and CDR2 from the germline V gene are SEHNR and FQNEAQ (reference sequence). As DNA, the CDR3 is TGTGCCAGCAGCTGGGACAGGGCCCTTGACGAGCAGTACTTC. Protein sequence: CASSWDRALDEQYF.

V usage is TRBV11-3 and J usage is TRBJ2-1, with D perhaps matching TRBD2 (5 bases). The CDR3 consists of 15 residues. Between the trimmed V and J ends, which lost 5 bases and 5 bases, there was a span of 16 bases. Germline lookup yields CDR1 SGHNT and CDR2 YENEEA. The CDR3 region is CASSLGPSGNNEQFF. The CDR3 bases are TGTGCCAGCAGCCTGGGCCCATCGGGGAACAATGAGCAGTTCTTC.